The sequence of this T cell receptor beta chain was determined in a study of blood T cells in healthy people across ages. The table lists this clonotype with a few counts. Its antigen is not identified. A sample-barcoded 5' primer and a J-beta primer mix were used in a second PCR of roughly 7 to 12 cycles. TCRdb redid the calling of the 5' RACE reads with MiXCR, one entry per CDR3 protein. The sample yields roughly 1.5 million distinct CDR3 sequences, approximately 42% seen once. This CDR3 is 16 amino acids long. V lost 4 bases, J lost 1 base, and 14 bases lay in between. Findings and limits, study-wide: The recorded TCR beta diversity per million T cells decreased in a roughly linear manner with age.

The chain joins TRBV12-3 or TRBV12-4 to TRBJ2-4; the D gene is possibly TRBD2 (6 bases). Sample: blood. This TCR was sampled from a woman under 30 in good health. DNA of the CDR3: TGTGCCAGCAGTTCAATCCTAGCGACTGCCAAAAACATTCAGTACTTC. Translated, it gives CASSSILATAKNIQYF.